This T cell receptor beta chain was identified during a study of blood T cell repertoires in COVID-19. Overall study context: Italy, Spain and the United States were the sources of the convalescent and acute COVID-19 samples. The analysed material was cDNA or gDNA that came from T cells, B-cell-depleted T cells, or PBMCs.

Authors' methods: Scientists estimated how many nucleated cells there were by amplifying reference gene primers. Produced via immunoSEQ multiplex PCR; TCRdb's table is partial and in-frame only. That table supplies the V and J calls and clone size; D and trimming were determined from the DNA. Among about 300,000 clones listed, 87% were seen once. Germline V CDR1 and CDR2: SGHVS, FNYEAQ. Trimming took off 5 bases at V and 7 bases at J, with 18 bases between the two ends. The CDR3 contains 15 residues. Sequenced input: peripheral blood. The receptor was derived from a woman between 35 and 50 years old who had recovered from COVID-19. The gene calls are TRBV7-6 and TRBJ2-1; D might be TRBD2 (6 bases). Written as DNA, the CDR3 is TGTGCCAGCAGCCTGGAGCCTAGCGTTAGGAATGAGCAGTTCTTC. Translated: CASSLEPSVRNEQFF.